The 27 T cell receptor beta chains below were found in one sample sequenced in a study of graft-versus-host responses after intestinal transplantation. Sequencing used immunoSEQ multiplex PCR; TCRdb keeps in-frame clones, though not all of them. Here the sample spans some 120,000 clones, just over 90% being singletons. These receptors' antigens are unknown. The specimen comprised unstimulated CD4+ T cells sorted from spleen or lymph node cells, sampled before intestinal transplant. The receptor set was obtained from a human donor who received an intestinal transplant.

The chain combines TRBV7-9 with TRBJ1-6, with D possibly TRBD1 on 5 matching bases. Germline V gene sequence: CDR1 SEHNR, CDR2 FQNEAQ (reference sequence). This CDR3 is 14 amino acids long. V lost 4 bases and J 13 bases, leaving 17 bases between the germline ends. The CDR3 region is CASSSRGGGEPLHF. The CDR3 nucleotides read TGTGCCAGCAGCTCCCGGGGCGGGGGAGAGCCCCTCCACTTT.

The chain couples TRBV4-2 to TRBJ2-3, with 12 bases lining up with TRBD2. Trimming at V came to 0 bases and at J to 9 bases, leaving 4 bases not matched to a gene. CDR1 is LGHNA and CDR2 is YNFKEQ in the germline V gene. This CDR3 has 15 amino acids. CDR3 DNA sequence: TGTGCCAGCAGCCAAGAGTCCCTAGCGGGAGGGACGCAGTATTTT. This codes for CASSQESLAGGTQYF.

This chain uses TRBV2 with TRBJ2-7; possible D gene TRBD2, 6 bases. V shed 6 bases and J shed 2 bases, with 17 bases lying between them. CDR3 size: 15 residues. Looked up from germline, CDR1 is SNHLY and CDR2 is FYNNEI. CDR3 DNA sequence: TGTGCCAGCAGCGAATGGACCGGAGGGCCCTACGAGCAGTACTTC. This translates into CASSEWTGGPYEQYF.

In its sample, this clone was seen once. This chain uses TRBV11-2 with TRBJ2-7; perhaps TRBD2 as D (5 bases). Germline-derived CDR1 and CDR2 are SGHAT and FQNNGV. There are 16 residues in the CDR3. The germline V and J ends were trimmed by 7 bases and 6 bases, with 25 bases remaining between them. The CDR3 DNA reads TGTGCCAGCACCAATCCCGGCGGGCTAGCTCTCTCCGAGCAGTACTTC. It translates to CASTNPGGLALSEQYF.

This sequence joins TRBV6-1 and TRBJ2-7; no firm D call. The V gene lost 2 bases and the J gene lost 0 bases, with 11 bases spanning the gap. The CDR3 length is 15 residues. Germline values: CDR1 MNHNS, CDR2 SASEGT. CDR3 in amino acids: CASSERLLSSYEQYF. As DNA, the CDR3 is TGTGCCAGCAGTGAAAGACTCCTCAGCTCCTACGAGCAGTACTTC.

This CDR3 is CASSLGGSSYEQYF. The DNA for the CDR3 is TGTGCCAGCAGCTTAGGAGGGAGCTCCTACGAGCAGTACTTC. This rearrangement joins TRBV11-3 to TRBJ2-7; weak D call: TRBD2 (5 bases). Germline V gene data show CDR1 as SGHNT and CDR2 as YENEEA. V dropped 1 base and J dropped 0 bases, with 7 bases sitting between them. The CDR3 totals 14 residues.

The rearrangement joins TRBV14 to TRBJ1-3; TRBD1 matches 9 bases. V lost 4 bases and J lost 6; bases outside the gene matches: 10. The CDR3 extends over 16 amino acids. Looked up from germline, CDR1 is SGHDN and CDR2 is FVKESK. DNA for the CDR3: TGTGCCAGCAGCCCTACCCCCGGGACAGGGACAAACACCATATATTTT. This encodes CASSPTPGTGTNTIYF.

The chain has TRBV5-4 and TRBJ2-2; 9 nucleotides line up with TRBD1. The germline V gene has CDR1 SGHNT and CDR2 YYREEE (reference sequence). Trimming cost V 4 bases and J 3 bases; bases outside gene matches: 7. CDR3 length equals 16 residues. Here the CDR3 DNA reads TGTGCCAGCAGCGATCCGGGACAGGGTTACACCGGGGAGCTGTTTTTT. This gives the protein CASSDPGQGYTGELFF.

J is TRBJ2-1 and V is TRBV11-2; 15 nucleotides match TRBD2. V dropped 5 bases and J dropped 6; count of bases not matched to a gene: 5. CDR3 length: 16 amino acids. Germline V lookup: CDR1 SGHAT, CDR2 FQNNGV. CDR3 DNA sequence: TGTGCCAGCAGCCCTCGGACTAGCGGGAGGGGCAATGAGCAGTTCTTC. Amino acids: CASSPRTSGRGNEQFF.

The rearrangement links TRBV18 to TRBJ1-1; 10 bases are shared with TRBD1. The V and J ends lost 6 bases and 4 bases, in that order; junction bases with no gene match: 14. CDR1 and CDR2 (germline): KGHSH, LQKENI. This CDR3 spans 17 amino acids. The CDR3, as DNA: TGTGCCAGCTCTGCCAGGACAGGGGGTTTTTCGGGCACTGAAGCTTTCTTT. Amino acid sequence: CASSARTGGFSGTEAFF. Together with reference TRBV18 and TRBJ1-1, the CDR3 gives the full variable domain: NAGVMQNPRHLVRRRGQEARLRCSPMKGHSHVYWYRQLPEEGLKFMVYLQKENIIDESGMPKERFSAEFPKEGPSILRIQQVVRGDSAAYFCASSARTGGFSGTEAFFGQGTRLTVV.

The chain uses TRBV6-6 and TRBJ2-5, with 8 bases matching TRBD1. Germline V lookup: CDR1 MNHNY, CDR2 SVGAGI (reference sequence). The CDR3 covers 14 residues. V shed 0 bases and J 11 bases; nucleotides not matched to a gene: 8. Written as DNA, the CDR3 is TGTGCCAGCAGTTACTCCCAGGGGGCGCTTGAGCAGTACTTC. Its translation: CASSYSQGALEQYF.

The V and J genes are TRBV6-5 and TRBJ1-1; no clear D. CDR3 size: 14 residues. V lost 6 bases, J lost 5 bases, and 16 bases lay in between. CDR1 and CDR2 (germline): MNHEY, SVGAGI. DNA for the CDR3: TGTGCCAGCAGAAATAGCGGGAAAATGACTGAAGCTTTCTTT. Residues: CASRNSGKMTEAFF.

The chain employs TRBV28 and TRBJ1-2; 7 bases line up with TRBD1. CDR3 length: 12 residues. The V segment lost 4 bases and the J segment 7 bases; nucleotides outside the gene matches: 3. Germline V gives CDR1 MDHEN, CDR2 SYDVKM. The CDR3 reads CASSSQGFGYTF. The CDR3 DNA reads TGTGCCAGCAGTTCACAGGGGTTTGGCTACACCTTC.

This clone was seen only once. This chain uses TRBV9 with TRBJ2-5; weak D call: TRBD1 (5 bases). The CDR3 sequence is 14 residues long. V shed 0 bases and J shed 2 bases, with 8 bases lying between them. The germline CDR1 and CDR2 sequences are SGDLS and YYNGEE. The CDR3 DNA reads TGTGCCAGCAGCGTAGGGCCAGGGCAAGAGACCCAGTACTTC. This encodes CASSVGPGQETQYF.

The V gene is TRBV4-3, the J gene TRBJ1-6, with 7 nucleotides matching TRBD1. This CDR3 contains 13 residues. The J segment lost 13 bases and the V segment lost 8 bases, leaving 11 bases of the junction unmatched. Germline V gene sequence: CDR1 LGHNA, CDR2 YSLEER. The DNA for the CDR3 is TGCGCCAGCCCGGGACAGACCTTCCCCCCCCTCCACTTT. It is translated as CASPGQTFPPLHF.

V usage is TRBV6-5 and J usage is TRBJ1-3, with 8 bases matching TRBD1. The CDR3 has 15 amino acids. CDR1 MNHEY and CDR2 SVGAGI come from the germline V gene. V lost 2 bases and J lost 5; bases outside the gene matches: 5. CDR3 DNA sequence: TGTGCCAGCAGTTACGGTGGACAGGGCAGAAACACCATATATTTT. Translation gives CASSYGGQGRNTIYF.

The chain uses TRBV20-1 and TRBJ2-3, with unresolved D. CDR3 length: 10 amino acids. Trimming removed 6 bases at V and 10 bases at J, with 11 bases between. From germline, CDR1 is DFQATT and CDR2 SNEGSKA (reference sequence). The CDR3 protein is CSAPSSAQYF. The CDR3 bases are TGCAGTGCGCCGAGTTCGGCGCAGTATTTT.

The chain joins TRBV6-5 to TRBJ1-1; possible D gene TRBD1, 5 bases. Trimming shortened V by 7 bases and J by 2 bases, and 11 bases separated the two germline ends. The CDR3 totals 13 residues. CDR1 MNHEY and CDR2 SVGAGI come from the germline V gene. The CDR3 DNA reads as TGTGCCAGCACCCGGACAAAAAACACTGAAGCTTTCTTT. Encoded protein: CASTRTKNTEAFF.

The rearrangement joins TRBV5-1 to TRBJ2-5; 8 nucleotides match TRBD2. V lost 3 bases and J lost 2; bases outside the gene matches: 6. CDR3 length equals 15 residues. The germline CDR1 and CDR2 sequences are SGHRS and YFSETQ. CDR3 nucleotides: TGCGCCAGCAGCTCTAGCGGGTTGGGACAAGAGACCCAGTACTTC. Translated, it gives CASSSSGLGQETQYF.

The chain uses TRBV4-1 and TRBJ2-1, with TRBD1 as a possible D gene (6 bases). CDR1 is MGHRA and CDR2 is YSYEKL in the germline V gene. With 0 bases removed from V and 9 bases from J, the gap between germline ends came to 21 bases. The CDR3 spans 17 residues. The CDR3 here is CASSQDSPLKGVLEQFF. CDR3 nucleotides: TGCGCCAGCAGCCAAGATTCGCCACTAAAGGGGGTTCTTGAGCAGTTCTTC.

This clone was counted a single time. CDR3 DNA: TGTGCCAGCAGCTTGATTAGGGAGGCACCCGAGCAGTACTTC. It translates to CASSLIREAPEQYF. The genes are TRBV5-5 and TRBJ2-7; weak D call: TRBD2 (6 bases). In germline, CDR1 is SGHKS, CDR2 YYEKEE (reference sequence). The CDR3 is 14 amino acids. With 1 base removed from V and 6 bases from J, the gap between germline ends came to 14 bases.

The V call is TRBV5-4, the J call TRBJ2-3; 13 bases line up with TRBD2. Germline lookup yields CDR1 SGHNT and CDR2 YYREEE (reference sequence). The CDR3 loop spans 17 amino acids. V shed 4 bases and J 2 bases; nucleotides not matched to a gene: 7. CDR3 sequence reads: CASSPPGTSGATDTQYF. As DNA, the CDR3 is TGTGCCAGCAGCCCCCCCGGGACTAGCGGGGCCACAGATACGCAGTATTTT.

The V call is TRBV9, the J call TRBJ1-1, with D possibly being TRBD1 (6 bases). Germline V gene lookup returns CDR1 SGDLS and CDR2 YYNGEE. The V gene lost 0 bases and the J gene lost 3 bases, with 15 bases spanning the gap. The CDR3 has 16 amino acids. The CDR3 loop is CASSVDGGARYTEAFF. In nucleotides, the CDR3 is TGTGCCAGCAGCGTAGATGGGGGGGCGAGGTACACTGAAGCTTTCTTT.

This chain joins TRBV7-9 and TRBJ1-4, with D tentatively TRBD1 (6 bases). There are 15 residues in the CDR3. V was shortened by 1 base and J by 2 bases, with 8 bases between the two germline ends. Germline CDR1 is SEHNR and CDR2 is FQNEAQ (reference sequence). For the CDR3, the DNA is TGTGCCAGCAGCTTAGGCAGGGGCACTAATGAAAAACTGTTTTTT. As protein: CASSLGRGTNEKLFF.

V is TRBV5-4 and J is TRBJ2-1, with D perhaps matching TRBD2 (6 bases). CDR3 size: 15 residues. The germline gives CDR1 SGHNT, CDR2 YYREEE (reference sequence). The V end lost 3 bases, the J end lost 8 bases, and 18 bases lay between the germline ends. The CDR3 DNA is TGTGCCAGCAGCTGGAGGGCTCCAGGGAGCGATGAGCAGTTCTTC. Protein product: CASSWRAPGSDEQFF.

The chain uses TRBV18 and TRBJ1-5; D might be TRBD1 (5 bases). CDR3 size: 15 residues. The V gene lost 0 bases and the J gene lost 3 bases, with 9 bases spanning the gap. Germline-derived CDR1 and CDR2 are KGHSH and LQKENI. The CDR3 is CASSPPSGINQPQHF. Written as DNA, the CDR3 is TGTGCCAGCTCACCACCTTCAGGGATCAATCAGCCCCAGCATTTT.

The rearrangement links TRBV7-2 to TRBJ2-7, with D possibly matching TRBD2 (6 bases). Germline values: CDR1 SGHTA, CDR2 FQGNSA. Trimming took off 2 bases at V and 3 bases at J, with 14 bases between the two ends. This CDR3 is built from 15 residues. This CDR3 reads CASSLRGLTGYEQYF. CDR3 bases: TGTGCCAGCAGCTTAAGGGGACTCACGGGCTACGAGCAGTACTTC.